One and the same sample provided the 8 T cell receptor beta chains below, sequenced in a study of control samples from healthy donors and cancer patients. Method: immunoSEQ multiplex PCR; TCRdb's copy keeps in-frame clones and lacks some. The data show approximately 140,000 clones, 94% seen once. The sequencing input was blood. All receptors derive from a middle-aged man in good health.

V and J are TRBV2 and TRBJ2-1; 8 bases agree with TRBD2. The V segment lost 8 bases and the J segment 4 bases; nucleotides outside the gene matches: 25. There are 20 residues in the CDR3. Germline V gene lookup returns CDR1 SNHLY and CDR2 FYNNEI. The chain's CDR3 is CASADPGGGRLAGNYNEQFF. In DNA, the CDR3 is TGTGCCAGCGCGGACCCCGGCGGGGGGCGGCTAGCGGGCAATTACAATGAGCAGTTCTTC.

The chain has TRBV11-1 and TRBJ2-7, with D perhaps matching TRBD2 (5 bases). The germline V and J ends were trimmed by 1 base and 2 bases, with 12 bases remaining between them. The CDR3 is made up of 15 amino acids. Germline CDR1 reads SGHAT; CDR2 reads FQDESV (reference sequence). The chain's CDR3 is CASSLGFGKTYEQYF. CDR3 in DNA: TGTGCCAGCAGCTTAGGTTTCGGGAAGACCTACGAGCAGTACTTC.

This clone was recorded once. The chain links TRBV9 to TRBJ2-1; D may be TRBD1 (6 bases). Trimming left V 3 bases short and J 1 base short, with 14 bases between. There are 16 residues in the CDR3. Germline V lookup: CDR1 SGDLS, CDR2 YYNGEE. CDR3 in DNA: TGTGCCAGCAGCGGGCAGACAGGTCTTTCCTACAATGAGCAGTTCTTC. Translating gives CASSGQTGLSYNEQFF.

This chain joins TRBV9 and TRBJ2-2, with 7 bases identical to TRBD2. V shed 0 bases, J shed 5 bases, and the junction held 7 bases outside the gene matches. The CDR3 is made up of 16 amino acids. Germline-derived CDR1 and CDR2 are SGDLS and YYNGEE. The CDR3 loop reads CASSVGGGSPTGELFF. In DNA form, the CDR3 reads TGTGCCAGCAGCGTAGGGGGCGGGAGCCCGACCGGGGAGCTGTTTTTT. Full variable domain (rest looked up from reference TRBV9 and TRBJ2-2): DSGVTQTPKHLITATGQRVTLRCSPRSGDLSVYWYQQSLDQGLQFLIQYYNGEERAKGNILERFSAQQFPDLHSELNLSSLELGDSALYFCASSVGGGSPTGELFFGEGSRLTVL.

The rearrangement joins TRBV5-1 to TRBJ1-1; no reliable D call. V was clipped by 4 bases and J by 1 base, with 11 bases between them. CDR3 length equals 14 residues. From germline, CDR1 is SGHRS and CDR2 YFSETQ. The CDR3 here is CASSSSGGNTEAFF. The DNA of the CDR3 is TGCGCCAGCAGCAGCTCAGGCGGGAACACTGAAGCTTTCTTT. Together with reference TRBV5-1 and TRBJ1-1, the CDR3 gives the full variable domain: KAGVTQTPRYLIKTRGQQVTLSCSPISGHRSVSWYQQTPGQGLQFLFEYFSETQRNKGNFPGRFSGRQFSNSRSEMNVSTLELGDSALYLCASSSSGGNTEAFFGQGTRLTVV.

This clone was observed a single time. This chain joins TRBV28 and TRBJ1-2; D perhaps matches TRBD1 (5 bases). The germline V and J ends were trimmed by 2 bases and 0 bases, with 10 bases remaining between them. The CDR3 covers 15 residues. Per germline, CDR1 MDHEN and CDR2 SYDVKM. In DNA form, the CDR3 reads TGTGCCAGCAGTTTAGGGGGGGGAACTAACTATGGCTACACCTTC. Encoded protein: CASSLGGGTNYGYTF.

This rearrangement joins TRBV19 to TRBJ1-2, with TRBD1 matching 8 bases. From germline, CDR1 is LNHDA and CDR2 SQIVND (reference sequence). The V gene end was trimmed by 3 bases and the J gene end by 3 bases; junction bases not matched to a gene: 15. This CDR3 contains 18 residues. The CDR3 sequence is CASSIGGQGPDVYYGYTF. Written as DNA, the CDR3 is TGTGCCAGTAGTATTGGAGGACAGGGTCCCGATGTTTACTATGGCTACACCTTC.

This chain uses TRBV7-8 with TRBJ1-5, with 8 bases matching TRBD1. The J segment lost 1 base and the V segment lost 5 bases, leaving 10 bases of the junction unmatched. This CDR3 spans 17 amino acids. Germline values: CDR1 SGHVS, CDR2 FQNEAQ. CDR3 coding DNA: TGTGCCAGCAGCCCCTCGCCCCGACAGGGGAGCAATCAGCCCCAGCATTTT. It translates to CASSPSPRQGSNQPQHF. The complete variable domain, with remaining parts taken from reference TRBV7-8 and TRBJ1-5, reads GAGVSQSPRYKVAKRGQDVALRCDPISGHVSLFWYQQALGQGPEFLTYFQNEAQLDKSGLPSDRFFAERPEGSVSTLKIQRTQQEDSAVYLCASSPSPRQGSNQPQHFGDGTRLSIL.